The 10 T cell receptor beta chains presented below share a single source sample, sequenced in a study of radiation and T cells in renal cell carcinoma. Time point here: blood 4 weeks post-SBRT, at nephrectomy. As for treatment: 15 Gy SBRT to primary tumor, nephrectomy 4 weeks later. TCRdb's table, derived via immunoSEQ multiplex PCR, lists solely in-frame clones and lacks some. The sample lists approximately 85,000 clones, approximately 90% occurring once. The input for sequencing was blood, taken from a patient whose treatment included radiotherapy and nephrectomy. The receptor set was obtained from a woman between 70 and 85 years old with renal cell carcinoma.

The genes are TRBV7-9 and TRBJ2-7; TRBD1 is a possible D gene (6 bases). V gave up 2 bases and J gave up 5 bases, with 13 bases separating them. Germline V gene data show CDR1 as SEHNR and CDR2 as FQNEAQ (reference sequence). This CDR3 comprises 14 residues. CDR3 sequence: CASSLSPGDHEQYF. CDR3 bases: TGTGCCAGCAGCTTATCGCCAGGGGATCACGAGCAGTACTTC.

The chain couples TRBV30 to TRBJ1-4; D ambiguous. The CDR3 sequence is 11 residues long. Trimming shortened V by 0 bases and J by 8 bases, and 4 bases separated the two germline ends. CDR1 and CDR2 (germline): GTSNPN, SVGIG (reference sequence). CDR3 sequence reads: CAWSVGEKLFF. The CDR3 nucleotides read TGTGCCTGGAGTGTGGGGGAAAAACTGTTTTTT.

The rearrangement joins TRBV19 to TRBJ1-2; 11 nucleotides match TRBD1. Germline V gives CDR1 LNHDA, CDR2 SQIVND (reference sequence). V shed 6 bases and J 8 bases; nucleotides not matched to a gene: 5. There are 13 residues in the CDR3. CDR3 loop: CASRQGQGEGYTF. As DNA, the CDR3 is TGTGCCAGTAGACAGGGACAGGGGGAAGGCTACACCTTC. Complete variable domain (other parts from reference TRBV19 and TRBJ1-2): DGGITQSPKYLFRKEGQNVTLSCEQNLNHDAMYWYRQDPGQGLRLIYYSQIVNDFQKGDIAEGYSVSREKKESFPLTVTSAQKNPTAFYLCASRQGQGEGYTFGSGTRLTVV.

The V gene is TRBV7-2, the J gene TRBJ1-2; the D gene is possibly TRBD1 (5 bases). The CDR3 totals 17 residues. The V end was cut by 5 bases, the J end by 0 bases, with 19 bases between. Germline V gene sequence: CDR1 SGHTA, CDR2 FQGNSA. CDR3 DNA sequence: TGTGCCAGCAGCCTGTTTGGGAGGGGCCAATCTAACTATGGCTACACCTTC. Its translation: CASSLFGRGQSNYGYTF.

This clone has a handful of counts. The chain employs TRBV13 and TRBJ2-1; TRBD2 matches 12 bases. V lost 5 bases, J lost 6 bases, and 5 bases stayed unmatched. This CDR3 has 15 amino acids. Per germline, CDR1 PRHDT and CDR2 FYEKMQ (reference sequence). As DNA, the CDR3 is TGTGCCAGCAGCCTCGGACTAGCGGGGATCAATGAGCAGTTCTTC. This encodes CASSLGLAGINEQFF.

The CDR3 DNA is TGTGCCAGCAGTTACTCTGGAACACCCAATCAGCCCCAGCATTTT. Translating gives CASSYSGTPNQPQHF. This chain links TRBV6-6 with TRBJ1-5; the D is unclear. The V gene's germline CDR1 is MNHNY and CDR2 SVGAGI (reference sequence). The CDR3 contains 15 residues. V shed 0 bases and J shed 3 bases, with 9 bases lying between them.

The gene calls are TRBV15 and TRBJ1-3; 7 bases agree with TRBD1. Trimming removed 1 base from V and 3 bases from J; junction bases left unmatched: 6. This CDR3 comprises 16 residues. Germline V CDR1 and CDR2: LNHNV, YYDKDF (reference sequence). CDR3 in amino acids: CATSRGFRDSGNTIYF. CDR3 bases: TGTGCCACCAGCAGAGGATTCCGGGACAGTGGAAACACCATATATTTT.

The V and J genes are TRBV10-1 and TRBJ1-5; maybe TRBD1 (5 bases). V lost 10 bases to trimming and J lost 0 bases, with 19 bases between them. The CDR3 totals 16 residues. CDR1 is WNHNN and CDR2 is SYGVQD in the germline V gene (reference sequence). CDR3 DNA sequence: TGCGCCACCAACGATGCAGGGTGTATTAGCAATCAGCCCCAGCATTTT. Amino acids: CATNDAGCISNQPQHF.

The rearrangement uses TRBV18 and TRBJ1-1; D may be TRBD1 (5 bases). Germline V lookup: CDR1 KGHSH, CDR2 LQKENI. The V end lost 1 base, the J end lost 1 base, and 10 bases lay between the germline ends. This CDR3 is 15 amino acids long. CDR3 coding DNA: TGTGCCAGCTCACCACTACAGGTTAAGAACACTGAAGCTTTCTTT. It encodes CASSPLQVKNTEAFF.

The rearrangement joins TRBV4-2 to TRBJ1-1, with 7 bases that match TRBD1. V dropped 5 bases and J dropped 1; count of bases not matched to a gene: 7. This CDR3 contains 15 residues. Germline CDR1 LGHNA, CDR2 YNFKEQ. Here the CDR3 DNA reads TGTGCCAGCAGCTCCAAACAGGGGTGGAACACTGAAGCTTTCTTT. Its protein product is CASSSKQGWNTEAFF.